This T cell receptor beta chain was identified in a study of blood T cell repertoires in COVID-19. The wider study: T cells, B-cell-depleted T cells, or PBMCs provided the cDNA or gDNA that served as material.

The J segment lost 2 bases and the V segment lost 6 bases, leaving 6 bases of the junction unmatched. Germline CDR1 and CDR2: LGHDT and YNNKEL (reference sequence). This CDR3 spans 14 amino acids. Per the authors' pipeline: Amplification of reference gene primers was used by the study to estimate nucleated cell counts. Repertoires were generated with immunoSEQ multiplex PCR, while TCRdb's copy carries only in-frame clones and drops some. V, J and clone size are those of that table, while D and trimming were read from the DNA. Of about 33,000 clones listed, more than 65% are singletons. The sequence was obtained from a human donor in a cohort sampled during active COVID-19. Material for sequencing was peripheral blood. The chain employs TRBV3-1 (or the pseudogene TRBV3-2) and TRBJ2-5; 7 nucleotides align to TRBD2. The CDR3 DNA sequence: TGTGCCAGCAGAACGCCGGGACTACAAGAGACCCAGTACTTC. It encodes CASRTPGLQETQYF.